This TCR beta chain was identified in a study of spatial heterogeneity in lung cancer. Study-wide background: More beta-chain than alpha-chain sequences were consistently detected.

As to time point: sample taken at primary tumor resection. Material for sequencing was whole RNA from tumor, nontumor lung or frozen PBMC, left unsorted. This clonotype was detected many times. In TCRdb, the 5' RACE reads were re-called with MiXCR into one record per CDR3 protein. The table lists roughly 9,800 distinct CDR3 sequences, 4.5% to 7% of them singletons, with about a quarter in the top ten. The V gene's germline CDR1 is MDHEN and CDR2 SYDVKM. V lost 5 bases, J lost 5 bases, and 16 bases lay in between. The CDR3 consists of 14 residues. The J gene is TRBJ2-7, the V gene TRBV28; tentative D call: TRBD2 (6 bases). This TCR was recovered from a male donor with early-stage non-small cell lung cancer. The sample in question was PBMCs, obtained at surgery. The CDR3 here is CASSQDPPGDEQYF. The CDR3 DNA sequence: TGTGCCAGCAGTCAGGACCCCCCGGGGGACGAGCAGTACTTC.